Listed here is a single T cell receptor (beta chain). Its antigen is undetermined. This sample was included in a study of cytomegalovirus exposure and HLA in healthy donors. Points from the study as a whole: Researchers had no immune exposure information except CMV serostatus available.

The ends were cut back, 5 bases at V and 5 bases at J, with 19 bases in the middle. This CDR3 has 15 amino acids. Germline loops: CDR1 SGHVS, CDR2 FNYEAQ. PCR was performed using 60 Vbeta and 13 Jbeta primers. Clones were sequenced by immunoSEQ multiplex PCR, and TCRdb holds only the in-frame ones, with some missing. The sample holds about 110,000 clones, roughly 70% seen once. This TCR was recovered from a woman aged 35 to 49 in good health and CMV-seropositive. This chain links TRBV7-6 with TRBJ2-7, with TRBD1 as a possible D gene (6 bases). Material for sequencing was PBMCs. The CDR3 sequence: CASSPIQGSVHEQYF. Written as DNA, the CDR3 is TGTGCCAGCAGCCCCATACAGGGATCCGTCCACGAGCAGTACTTC.